This passage covers 32 T cell receptor beta chains from one sample sequenced in a study of Ad26.COV2.S vaccination and SARS-CoV-2 variants (dated by TCRdb to about 2021). The treatment or condition label for this specimen denotes: 19 received Ad26.COV2.S at low or high dose, single or two shots; several received placebo; per-sample allocation not given. For vaccine and placebo recipients, the sequenced repertoires came from samples collected on day 63 after the first injection. Libraries were built with the immunoSEQ multiplex PCR assay. The table was pulled from immuneACCESS by TCRdb, which kept in-frame rearrangements only. Such tables lose some clones; where checked, under half of the loss comes from unresolved V genes, and the rest has no known cause. This sample holds some 640,000 clones; roughly nine tenths were observed only once. The ten largest clones take up about 1.5% of the sample. Sequenced here: peripheral blood, sampled in a trial of Ad26.COV2.S vaccine versus placebo. Every receptor here comes from a person aged 18 to 65 who received the Ad26.COV2.S COVID-19 vaccine or a placebo.

J is TRBJ2-7 and V is TRBV20-1; D is uncertain. Germline lookup yields CDR1 DFQATT and CDR2 SNEGSKA (reference sequence). The CDR3 covers 13 residues. The ends were cut back, 3 bases at V and 2 bases at J, with 11 bases in the middle. This CDR3 reads CSASVGTTYEQYF. The CDR3 DNA reads as TGCAGTGCTAGTGTAGGAACCACCTACGAGCAGTACTTC.

V usage is TRBV10-3 and J usage is TRBJ1-1; possible D gene TRBD1, 6 bases. The V gene lost 4 bases and the J gene lost 7 bases, with 16 bases spanning the gap. This CDR3 is 14 amino acids long. Germline V gene sequence: CDR1 ENHRY, CDR2 SYGVKD. Here the CDR3 DNA reads TGTGCCATCAGTGTGATGGGGTCGGGACATGAAGCTTTCTTT. Its protein product is CAISVMGSGHEAFF.

This rearrangement joins TRBV5-1 to TRBJ1-3, with 9 positions matching TRBD1. From germline, CDR1 is SGHRS and CDR2 YFSETQ. This CDR3 comprises 15 residues. V trimming: 4 bases; J trimming: 2 bases; junction bases outside the gene matches: 4. The CDR3 sequence is CASSTWTGAGNTIYF. As DNA, the CDR3 is TGCGCCAGCAGCACTTGGACAGGGGCTGGAAACACCATATATTTT.

The genes are TRBV2 and TRBJ2-2; no clear D. V lost 8 bases, J lost 3 bases, and 10 bases lay in between. The CDR3 sequence is 13 residues long. Germline V gives CDR1 SNHLY, CDR2 FYNNEI. The CDR3 DNA follows: TGTGCCAGCCGGGCCCGAGACACCGGGGAGCTGTTTTTT. Its protein product is CASRARDTGELFF.

This sequence joins TRBV5-1 and TRBJ2-2, with TRBD1 identical over 7 bases. Germline values: CDR1 SGHRS, CDR2 YFSETQ. The CDR3 consists of 15 residues. J lost 1 base, V lost 4 bases, and 4 bases had no gene match. In DNA, the CDR3 is TGCGCCAGCAGCCGAGGACAGGAGAACACCGGGGAGCTGTTTTTT. This gives the protein CASSRGQENTGELFF.

The V gene is TRBV19, the J gene TRBJ2-5; 7 bases are shared with TRBD1. Germline CDR1 and CDR2: LNHDA and SQIVND (reference sequence). This CDR3 contains 14 residues. V gave up 2 bases and J gave up 4 bases; unmatched junction bases: 4. The CDR3 DNA sequence: TGTGCCAGTAGTATAACGCCAGGGGGAGAGACCCAGTACTTC. It encodes CASSITPGGETQYF.

The chain joins TRBV18 to TRBJ2-5; either TRBD1 or TRBD2 may fit D (6 bases each). V lost 5 bases and J lost 5, with 12 bases in between. The germline V gene has CDR1 KGHSH and CDR2 LQKENI. CDR3 length equals 13 residues. CDR3 in DNA: TGTGCCAGCTCAGGGGGGCCGGAGGAGACCCAGTACTTC. This gives the protein CASSGGPEETQYF. Combining the CDR3 with reference TRBV18 and TRBJ2-5 gives the whole variable domain NAGVMQNPRHLVRRRGQEARLRCSPMKGHSHVYWYRQLPEEGLKFMVYLQKENIIDESGMPKERFSAEFPKEGPSILRIQQVVRGDSAAYFCASSGGPEETQYFGPGTRLLVL.

This sequence joins TRBV18 and TRBJ1-6, with D possibly being TRBD1 (5 bases). CDR1 and CDR2 (germline): KGHSH, LQKENI. V lost 3 bases and J 7 bases, leaving 16 bases between the germline ends. This CDR3 comprises 16 residues. The CDR3: CASSPLPGPENSPLHF. The CDR3 region has the DNA TGTGCCAGCTCACCCCTGCCGGGACCCGAAAATTCACCCCTCCACTTT.

J is TRBJ1-1 and V is TRBV10-3; D is perhaps TRBD1 (6 bases). Germline V gives CDR1 ENHRY, CDR2 SYGVKD. CDR3 length: 15 amino acids. The V end was cut by 8 bases, the J end by 3 bases, with 19 bases between. CDR3 DNA sequence: TGTGCCATCCACCAGACAGGTAACAGGGACACTGAAGCTTTCTTT. It yields the protein CAIHQTGNRDTEAFF.

This clone was counted only a few times. CDR3 residues: CASSLGELAKNIQYF. The CDR3 nucleotides are TGTGCCAGCAGCTTAGGGGAGCTAGCCAAAAACATTCAGTACTTC. The rearrangement uses TRBV7-9 and TRBJ2-4; a weak D match, TRBD2 (5 bases). The germline gives CDR1 SEHNR, CDR2 FQNEAQ (reference sequence). V gave up 1 base and J gave up 0 bases, with 7 bases separating them. This CDR3 has 15 amino acids.

This chain links TRBV7-2 with TRBJ2-1; the match to TRBD2 covers 11 bases. Per germline, CDR1 SGHTA and CDR2 FQGNSA. This CDR3 contains 16 residues. V was pared by 5 bases and J by 1 base, with 4 bases of the junction left unmatched. This chain's CDR3 is CASSQGLAVSYNEQFF. The CDR3 DNA sequence: TGTGCCAGCAGCCAGGGACTAGCGGTATCCTACAATGAGCAGTTCTTC.

J is TRBJ1-5 and V is TRBV19; perhaps TRBD1 as D (6 bases). The V end was cut by 8 bases, the J end by 0 bases, with 17 bases between. This CDR3 region has 16 residues. Germline V gene sequence: CDR1 LNHDA, CDR2 SQIVND (reference sequence). CDR3 in DNA: TGTGCCAGTGCCTTCGGGACACTATATAGCAATCAGCCCCAGCATTTT. Its translation is CASAFGTLYSNQPQHF. Full variable domain (missing parts from reference TRBV19 and TRBJ1-5): DGGITQSPKYLFRKEGQNVTLSCEQNLNHDAMYWYRQDPGQGLRLIYYSQIVNDFQKGDIAEGYSVSREKKESFPLTVTSAQKNPTAFYLCASAFGTLYSNQPQHFGDGTRLSIL.

As regards this clone: The junction differs from germline at one of its ends, possibly a read error. The chain combines TRBV15 with TRBJ1-3; D remains unclear. The CDR3 is 14 residues long. The V gene's germline CDR1 is LNHNV and CDR2 YYDKDF (reference sequence). CDR3 coding DNA: TGTGCCACCAGCAGAGCGGACTCTAGAAACACCATATATTTT. It codes for CATSRADSRNTIYF. Based on the CDR3 plus reference TRBV15 and TRBJ1-3, the full variable domain is DAMVIQNPRYQVTQFGKPVTLSCSQTLNHNVMYWYQQKSSQAPKLLFHYYDKDFNNEADTPDNFQSRRPNTSFCFLDIRSPGLGDTAMYLCATSRADSRNTIYFGEGSWLTVV.

The CDR3 here is CASRAPGVGEAFF. Here the CDR3 DNA reads TGTGCCAGCAGGGCCCCGGGGGTTGGTGAAGCTTTCTTT. V usage is TRBV7-2 and J usage is TRBJ1-1, with D maybe TRBD1 (5 bases). The V end lost 6 bases, the J end lost 7 bases, and 15 bases lay between the germline ends. This CDR3 contains 13 residues. Germline CDR1 SGHTA, CDR2 FQGNSA. Variable domain in full (rest from reference TRBV7-2 and TRBJ1-1): GAGVSQSPSNKVTEKGKDVELRCDPISGHTALYWYRQSLGQGLEFLIYFQGNSAPDKSGLPSDRFSAERTGGSVSTLTIQRTQQEDSAVYLCASRAPGVGEAFFGQGTRLTVV.

The rearrangement joins TRBV6-2 or TRBV6-3 to TRBJ2-1; D gene unclear. Germline V CDR1 and CDR2: MNHEY, SVGEGT. The CDR3 runs 14 residues. Trimming cost V 5 bases and J 1 base, with 9 bases left between them. CDR3 bases: TGTGCCAGCAGTAATAGCTTATCCTACAATGAGCAGTTCTTC. It codes for CASSNSLSYNEQFF.

This chain uses TRBV6-6 with TRBJ2-1; TRBD1 or TRBD2 may be the D gene (5 bases each). Germline-derived CDR1 and CDR2 are MNHNY and SVGAGI (reference sequence). The CDR3 totals 16 residues. V was cut by 0 bases and J by 8 bases, with 17 bases left in between. The CDR3 loop reads CASSYSGRDGGDEQFF. In DNA, the CDR3 is TGTGCCAGCAGTTACTCGGGCAGGGACGGCGGCGATGAGCAGTTCTTC.

In its sample, this clone was seen a few times. The chain employs TRBV12-3 or TRBV12-4 and TRBJ1-2; 8 positions agree with TRBD1. This CDR3 is 13 amino acids long. V shed 7 bases, J shed 4 bases, and the junction held 5 bases outside the gene matches. Here the CDR3 DNA reads TGTGCCAGCAAAGCCGGGACAGGCTATGGCTACACCTTC. Protein: CASKAGTGYGYTF.

The V call is TRBV6-5, the J call TRBJ2-3, with a possible D match to TRBD1 (5 bases). Germline lookup yields CDR1 MNHEY and CDR2 SVGAGI. V was pared by 6 bases and J by 0 bases, with 13 bases between. This CDR3 has 15 amino acids. The DNA of the CDR3 is TGTGCCAGCAGGGGCAGGGCTACTAGCACAGATACGCAGTATTTT. Translated: CASRGRATSTDTQYF.

The chain is built from TRBV30 and TRBJ1-6; 9 bases align to TRBD1. The CDR3 totals 15 residues. After removal of 4 bases from V and 8 bases from J, the junction contained 9 bases not matched to a gene. CDR1 GTSNPN and CDR2 SVGIG come from the germline V gene (reference sequence). CDR3 in DNA: TGTGCCTGGACCACCTGGACAGGGGCGTATTCACCCCTCCACTTT. Protein sequence: CAWTTWTGAYSPLHF.

This rearrangement joins TRBV7-3 to TRBJ1-1; D unclear. Trimming removed 3 bases from V and 3 bases from J, with 8 bases in between. This CDR3 is 13 amino acids long. The germline V gene has CDR1 SGHTA and CDR2 FQGTGA. The CDR3 DNA sequence: TGTGCCAGCAGCTTCGGACGGGACACTGAAGCTTTCTTT. Translation gives CASSFGRDTEAFF.

The J gene is TRBJ2-2, the V gene TRBV29-1; TRBD2 matches at 9 bases. Germline values: CDR1 SQVTM, CDR2 ANQGSEA. J lost 6 bases, V lost 6 bases, and 11 bases had no gene match. This CDR3 has 15 amino acids. In nucleotides, the CDR3 is TGCAGCGTCCTACGCGGCGGGAGGGGCCCCGGGGAGCTGTTTTTT. Protein product: CSVLRGGRGPGELFF.

The chain is built from TRBV5-6 and TRBJ2-5; D uncertain. V dropped 5 bases and J dropped 2 bases, with 7 bases sitting between them. From germline, CDR1 is SGHDT and CDR2 YYEEEE. This CDR3 region has 12 residues. The CDR3 region has the DNA TGTGCCAGCAGGGGCTTTCAAGAGACCCAGTACTTC. This sequence encodes CASRGFQETQYF.

This clone came up once. V is TRBV10-3 and J is TRBJ2-2; 10 nucleotides line up with TRBD1. The CDR3 is 16 residues long. Germline CDR1 and CDR2: ENHRY and SYGVKD. V trimming: 7 bases; J trimming: 2 bases; junction bases outside the gene matches: 7. The CDR3 nucleotides are TGTGCCATCAAGCGACAGGGGGCTCGAAACACCGGGGAGCTGTTTTTT. It yields the protein CAIKRQGARNTGELFF.

This sequence joins TRBV10-3 and TRBJ2-5, with D tentatively TRBD1 (6 bases). This CDR3 is 15 amino acids long. Deletions cut 2 bases from V and 1 base from J, with 11 bases between. From germline, CDR1 is ENHRY and CDR2 SYGVKD. The CDR3 loop is CAISEPGTTQETQYF. As DNA, the CDR3 is TGTGCCATCAGTGAGCCCGGGACAACCCAAGAGACCCAGTACTTC.

Worth noting for this clone: Other nucleotide sequences in the sample specify the same CDR3. The rearrangement links TRBV30 to TRBJ1-1; D might be TRBD1 (5 bases). The germline CDR1 and CDR2 sequences are GTSNPN and SVGIG (reference sequence). Trimming removed 5 bases at V and 1 base at J, with 11 bases between. The CDR3 runs to 13 residues. CDR3: CAWSGTANTEAFF. The CDR3 DNA reads TGTGCCTGGTCCGGGACGGCGAACACTGAAGCTTTCTTT.

The rearrangement links TRBV2 to TRBJ2-7; 10 positions match TRBD2. The CDR3 has 14 residues. Germline V gene sequence: CDR1 SNHLY, CDR2 FYNNEI. Germline trimming cut 3 bases from V and 5 bases from J; bases unmatched to any gene: 4. CDR3 DNA sequence: TGTGCCAGCAGTGACTTAGCGGGAGGTAACGAGCAGTACTTC. It is translated as CASSDLAGGNEQYF. The complete variable domain, with remaining parts taken from reference TRBV2 and TRBJ2-7, reads EPEVTQTPSHQVTQMGQEVILRCVPISNHLYFYWYRQILGQKVEFLVSFYNNEISEKSEIFDDQFSVERPDGSNFTLKIRSTKLEDSAMYFCASSDLAGGNEQYFGPGTRLTVT.

A word on this clone: The sample has other DNA sequences that encode this CDR3 too. This sequence joins TRBV9 and TRBJ2-7; TRBD1 might be the D (6 bases). The CDR3 is 14 residues long. CDR1 and CDR2 (germline): SGDLS, YYNGEE. Trimming took 0 bases from V and 3 from J, leaving 10 bases between them. CDR3 sequence: CASSVGGQSYEQYF. The CDR3 DNA follows: TGTGCCAGCAGCGTAGGGGGGCAGAGCTACGAGCAGTACTTC.

This clone showed up many times. This sample also contains other DNA sequences that code for the same CDR3. This chain joins TRBV6-4 and TRBJ2-3, with 8 bases aligning to TRBD1. This CDR3 comprises 15 residues. Germline V gene data show CDR1 as MRHNA and CDR2 as SNTAGT. The V and J ends lost 3 bases and 11 bases, in that order; junction bases with no gene match: 13. The CDR3 nucleotides are TGTGCCAGCAGTGAAGGGACAGGTTTGCAATTACGGCAGTATTTT. Translated, it gives CASSEGTGLQLRQYF.

The chain carries TRBV7-9 and TRBJ1-5; D is ambiguous. CDR3 length: 12 residues. Germline CDR1 SEHNR, CDR2 FQNEAQ (reference sequence). Trimming left V 4 bases short and J 4 bases short, with 5 bases between. CDR3 nucleotide sequence: TGTGCCAGCAGCTGGGATAATCAGCCCCAGCATTTT. Its protein product is CASSWDNQPQHF.

The chain couples TRBV6-5 to TRBJ1-4; possibly TRBD1 for D (6 bases). Germline-derived CDR1 and CDR2 are MNHEY and SVGAGI. V shed 8 bases and J shed 4 bases, with 14 bases lying between them. The CDR3 is 14 residues long. CDR3 in amino acids: CASGTTGFNEKLFF. The CDR3 DNA is TGTGCCAGCGGGACAACAGGATTTAATGAAAAACTGTTTTTT.

The chain is built from TRBV5-1 and TRBJ2-1, with 10 nucleotides matching TRBD1. V dropped 3 bases and J dropped 2; count of bases not matched to a gene: 5. The CDR3 is 16 amino acids. In germline, CDR1 is SGHRS, CDR2 YFSETQ. The CDR3 sequence is CASSSSTGGAYNEQFF. CDR3 nucleotides: TGCGCCAGCAGCTCCTCGACAGGGGGCGCCTACAATGAGCAGTTCTTC. The full variable domain, its missing parts supplied by reference TRBV5-1 and TRBJ2-1, is KAGVTQTPRYLIKTRGQQVTLSCSPISGHRSVSWYQQTPGQGLQFLFEYFSETQRNKGNFPGRFSGRQFSNSRSEMNVSTLELGDSALYLCASSSSTGGAYNEQFFGPGTRLTVL.

The V and J genes are TRBV15 and TRBJ2-7; the D call may be TRBD1 or TRBD2 (5 bases each). Germline V gene lookup returns CDR1 LNHNV and CDR2 YYDKDF (reference sequence). V dropped 3 bases and J dropped 3 bases, with 6 bases sitting between them. This CDR3 is built from 12 residues. Here the CDR3 DNA reads TGTGCCACCAGCAGGGGGGACTACGAGCAGTACTTC. Its translation: CATSRGDYEQYF. The whole variable domain, filled in from reference TRBV15 and TRBJ2-7, reads DAMVIQNPRYQVTQFGKPVTLSCSQTLNHNVMYWYQQKSSQAPKLLFHYYDKDFNNEADTPDNFQSRRPNTSFCFLDIRSPGLGDTAMYLCATSRGDYEQYFGPGTRLTVT.